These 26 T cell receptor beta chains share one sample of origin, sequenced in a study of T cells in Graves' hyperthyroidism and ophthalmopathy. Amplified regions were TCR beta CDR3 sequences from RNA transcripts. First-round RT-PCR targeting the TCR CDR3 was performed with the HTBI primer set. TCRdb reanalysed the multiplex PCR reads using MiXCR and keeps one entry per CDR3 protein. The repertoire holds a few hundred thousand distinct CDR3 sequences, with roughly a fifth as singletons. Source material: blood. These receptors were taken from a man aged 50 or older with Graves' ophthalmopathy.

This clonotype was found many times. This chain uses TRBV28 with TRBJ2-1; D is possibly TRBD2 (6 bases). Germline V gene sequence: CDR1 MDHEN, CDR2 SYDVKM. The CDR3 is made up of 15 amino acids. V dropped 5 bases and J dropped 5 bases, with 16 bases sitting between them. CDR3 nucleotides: TGTGCCAGCAGTCCCTCGGGAGTTCGGAACAATGAGCAGTTCTTC. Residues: CASSPSGVRNNEQFF.

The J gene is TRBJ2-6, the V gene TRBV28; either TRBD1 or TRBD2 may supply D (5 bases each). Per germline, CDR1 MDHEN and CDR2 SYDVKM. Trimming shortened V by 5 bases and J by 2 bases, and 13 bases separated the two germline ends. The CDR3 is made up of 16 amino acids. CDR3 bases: TGTGCCAGCAGTCCTGGGACGACCGCTGGGGCCAACGTCCTGACTTTC. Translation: CASSPGTTAGANVLTF.

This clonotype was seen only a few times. The CDR3 sequence: CAWSFGQGEYNEQFF. The CDR3 DNA follows: TGTGCCTGGAGTTTTGGACAGGGGGAATATAATGAGCAGTTCTTC. The chain uses TRBV30 and TRBJ2-1, with 10 bases aligning to TRBD1. CDR3 size: 15 residues. The germline V gene encodes CDR1 GTSNPN and CDR2 SVGIG (reference sequence). The V segment lost 2 bases and the J segment 7 bases; nucleotides outside the gene matches: 8.

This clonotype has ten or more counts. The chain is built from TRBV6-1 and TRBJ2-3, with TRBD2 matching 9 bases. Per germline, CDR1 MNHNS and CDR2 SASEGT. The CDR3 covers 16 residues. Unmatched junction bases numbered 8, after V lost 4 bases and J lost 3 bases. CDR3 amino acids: CASSALLAGETDTQYF. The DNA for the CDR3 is TGTGCCAGCAGTGCCTTATTAGCGGGAGAAACAGATACGCAGTATTTT.

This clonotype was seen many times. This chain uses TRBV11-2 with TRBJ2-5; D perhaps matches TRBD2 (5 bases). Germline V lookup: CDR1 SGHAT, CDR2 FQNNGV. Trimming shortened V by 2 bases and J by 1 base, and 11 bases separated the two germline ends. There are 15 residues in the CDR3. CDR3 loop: CASSLFSAVQETQYF. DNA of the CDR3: TGTGCCAGCAGCTTATTCTCAGCGGTCCAAGAGACCCAGTACTTC.

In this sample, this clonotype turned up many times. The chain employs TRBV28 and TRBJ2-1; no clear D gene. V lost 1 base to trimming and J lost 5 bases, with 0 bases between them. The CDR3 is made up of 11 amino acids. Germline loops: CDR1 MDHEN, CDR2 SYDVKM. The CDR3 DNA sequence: TGTGCCAGCAGTTTATACAATGAGCAGTTCTTC. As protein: CASSLYNEQFF. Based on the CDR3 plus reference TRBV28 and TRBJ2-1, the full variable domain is DVKVTQSSRYLVKRTGEKVFLECVQDMDHENMFWYRQDPGLGLRLIYFSYDVKMKEKGDIPEGYSVSREKKERFSLILESASTNQTSMYLCASSLYNEQFFGPGTRLTVL.

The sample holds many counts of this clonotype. The CDR3 spells CASSALAGLGGELFF. In DNA form, the CDR3 reads TGTGCCAGCAGTGCCCTCGCGGGACTGGGCGGGGAGCTGTTTTTT. The chain recombines TRBV6-4 with TRBJ2-2, with D possibly TRBD2 on 6 matching bases. Per germline, CDR1 MRHNA and CDR2 SNTAGT. The V end lost 4 bases, the J end lost 7 bases, and 16 bases lay between the germline ends. The CDR3 totals 15 residues.

CDR3 in amino acids: CASSPESGLAGGQETQYF. The DNA of the CDR3 is TGTGCCAGCTCACCCGAAAGCGGACTAGCGGGAGGTCAAGAGACCCAGTACTTC. The rearrangement links TRBV18 to TRBJ2-5; TRBD2 agrees at 14 bases. The V gene end was trimmed by 3 bases and the J gene end by 2 bases; junction bases not matched to a gene: 8. This CDR3 is 18 amino acids long. CDR1 and CDR2 from the germline V gene are KGHSH and LQKENI.

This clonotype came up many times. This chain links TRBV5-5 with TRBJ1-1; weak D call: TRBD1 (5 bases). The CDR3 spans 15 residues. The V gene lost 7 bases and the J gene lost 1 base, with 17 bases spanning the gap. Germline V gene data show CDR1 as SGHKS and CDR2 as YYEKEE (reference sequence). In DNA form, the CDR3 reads TGTGCCAGCCGAATGGGGGGGGGTCGGAACACTGAAGCTTTCTTT. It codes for CASRMGGGRNTEAFF.

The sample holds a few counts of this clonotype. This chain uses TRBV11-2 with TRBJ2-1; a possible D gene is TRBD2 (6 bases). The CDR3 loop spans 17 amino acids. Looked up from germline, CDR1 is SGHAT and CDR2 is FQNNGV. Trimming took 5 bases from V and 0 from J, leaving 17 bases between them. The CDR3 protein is CASSRRDAQSSYNEQFF. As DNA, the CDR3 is TGTGCCAGCAGCAGGCGGGACGCCCAGAGCTCCTACAATGAGCAGTTCTTC.

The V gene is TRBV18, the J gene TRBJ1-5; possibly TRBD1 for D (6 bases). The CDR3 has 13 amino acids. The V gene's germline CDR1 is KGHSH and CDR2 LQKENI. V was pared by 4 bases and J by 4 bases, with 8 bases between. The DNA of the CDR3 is TGTGCCAGCTCACAACAGGGAAATCAGCCCCAGCATTTT. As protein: CASSQQGNQPQHF.

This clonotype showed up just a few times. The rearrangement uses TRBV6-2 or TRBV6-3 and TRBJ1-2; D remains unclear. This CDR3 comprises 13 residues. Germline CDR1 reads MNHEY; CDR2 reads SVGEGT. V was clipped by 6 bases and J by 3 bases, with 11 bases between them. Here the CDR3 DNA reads TGTGCCAGCAGGATGTCCGCCTACTATGGCTACACCTTC. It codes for CASRMSAYYGYTF.

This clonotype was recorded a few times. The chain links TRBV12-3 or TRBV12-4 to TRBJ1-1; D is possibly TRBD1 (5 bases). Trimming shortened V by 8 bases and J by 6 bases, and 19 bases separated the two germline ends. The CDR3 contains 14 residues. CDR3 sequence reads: CASHSKSEGPEAFF. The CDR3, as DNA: TGTGCCAGCCACTCAAAGTCGGAGGGGCCTGAAGCTTTCTTT.

The CDR3 region has the DNA TGTGCCAGCAGCCCCCAGGGAGACACTGAAGCTTTCTTT. Translating gives CASSPQGDTEAFF. The V gene is TRBV7-3, the J gene TRBJ1-1, with a weak D call TRBD1 (5 bases). The germline V gene has CDR1 SGHTA and CDR2 FQGTGA. Trimming took off 5 bases at V and 3 bases at J, with 10 bases between the two ends. The CDR3 covers 13 residues.

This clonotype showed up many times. The CDR3 reads CASSSPWAGTYEQYF. The CDR3 coding sequence is TGTGCCAGCAGTTCCCCCTGGGCAGGGACCTACGAGCAGTACTTC. The genes are TRBV28 and TRBJ2-7, with D possibly being TRBD1 (5 bases). Trimming took 4 bases from V and 2 from J, leaving 15 bases between them. CDR3 size: 15 residues. Germline V CDR1 and CDR2: MDHEN, SYDVKM.

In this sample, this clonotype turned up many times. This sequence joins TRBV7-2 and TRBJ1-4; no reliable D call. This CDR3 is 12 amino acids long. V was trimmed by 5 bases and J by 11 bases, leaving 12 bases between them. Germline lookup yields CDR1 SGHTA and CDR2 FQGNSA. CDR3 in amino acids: CASSPYQDKLFF. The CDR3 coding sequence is TGTGCCAGCAGCCCGTACCAGGATAAACTGTTTTTT. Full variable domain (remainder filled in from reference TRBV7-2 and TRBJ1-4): GAGVSQSPSNKVTEKGKDVELRCDPISGHTALYWYRQSLGQGLEFLIYFQGNSAPDKSGLPSDRFSAERTGGSVSTLTIQRTQQEDSAVYLCASSPYQDKLFFGSGTQLSVL.

The DNA for the CDR3 is TGTGCCTCCCAGACAGGGCCCTCGACGGTGGGCCTCCGTTATGGCTACACCTTC. Translated, it gives CASQTGPSTVGLRYGYTF. The rearrangement uses TRBV19 and TRBJ1-2; 7 bases are a match to TRBD1. CDR1 is LNHDA, CDR2 SQIVND, per germline (reference sequence). The CDR3 has 18 amino acids. Losses at the gene ends were 11 bases for V and 5 bases for J; bases not matched to a gene: 26.

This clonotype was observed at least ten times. In nucleotides, the CDR3 is TGTGCCAGCGGGGCTAGCGCGTACAATGAGCAGTTCTTC. Protein product: CASGASAYNEQFF. This sequence joins TRBV28 and TRBJ2-1, with D maybe TRBD2 (6 bases). The CDR3 contains 13 residues. V was cut by 8 bases and J by 4 bases, with 12 bases left in between. Germline CDR1 is MDHEN and CDR2 is SYDVKM.

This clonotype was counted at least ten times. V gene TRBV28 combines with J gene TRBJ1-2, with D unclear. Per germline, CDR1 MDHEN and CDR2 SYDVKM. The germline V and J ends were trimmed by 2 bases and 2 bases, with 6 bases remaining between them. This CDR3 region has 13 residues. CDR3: CASSLRSNYGYTF. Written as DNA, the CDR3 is TGTGCCAGCAGTTTACGGTCCAACTATGGCTACACCTTC.

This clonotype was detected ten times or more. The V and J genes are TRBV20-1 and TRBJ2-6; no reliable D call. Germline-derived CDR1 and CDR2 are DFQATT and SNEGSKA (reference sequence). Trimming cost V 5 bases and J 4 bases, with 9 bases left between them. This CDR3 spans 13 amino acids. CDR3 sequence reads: CSAPTTGANVLTF. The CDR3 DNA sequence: TGCAGTGCTCCGACAACAGGGGCCAACGTCCTGACTTTC.

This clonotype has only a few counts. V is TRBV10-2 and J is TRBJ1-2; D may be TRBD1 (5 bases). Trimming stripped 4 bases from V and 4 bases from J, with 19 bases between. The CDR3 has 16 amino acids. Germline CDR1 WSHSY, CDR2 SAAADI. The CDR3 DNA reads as TGCGCCAGCAGTGGGCTAGGGCAGGGAGGTATCTATGGCTACACCTTC. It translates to CASSGLGQGGIYGYTF.

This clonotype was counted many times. In DNA, the CDR3 is TGTGCCAGCAAAAGGAACACTGAAGCTTTCTTT. This gives the protein CASKRNTEAFF. The V call is TRBV2, the J call TRBJ1-1; D not resolved. The CDR3 totals 11 residues. Per the germline V gene, CDR1 is SNHLY and CDR2 is FYNNEI. Trimming stripped 7 bases from V and 1 base from J, with 4 bases between.

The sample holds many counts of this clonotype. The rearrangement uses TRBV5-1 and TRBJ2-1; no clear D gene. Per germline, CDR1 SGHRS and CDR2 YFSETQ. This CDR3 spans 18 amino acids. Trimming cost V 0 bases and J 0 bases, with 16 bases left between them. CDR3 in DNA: TGCGCCAGCAGCTTGGATAGGGCTAGGCCCATCTCCTACAATGAGCAGTTCTTC. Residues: CASSLDRARPISYNEQFF.

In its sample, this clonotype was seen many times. As DNA, the CDR3 is TGTGCCAGCAGTGCTACCCGTGGGACTAGCGGGAACAATGAGCAGTTCTTC. This sequence encodes CASSATRGTSGNNEQFF. V usage is TRBV6-1 and J usage is TRBJ2-1; 13 nucleotides line up with TRBD2. Germline-derived CDR1 and CDR2 are MNHNS and SASEGT. The CDR3 contains 17 residues. Losses at the gene ends were 4 bases for V and 5 bases for J; bases not matched to a gene: 8.

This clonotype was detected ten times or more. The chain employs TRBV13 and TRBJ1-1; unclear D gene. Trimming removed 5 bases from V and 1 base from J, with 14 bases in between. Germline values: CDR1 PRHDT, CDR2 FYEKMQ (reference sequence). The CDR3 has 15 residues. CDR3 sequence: CASSGRREPNTEAFF. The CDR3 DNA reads TGTGCCAGCAGCGGCCGGAGGGAGCCGAACACTGAAGCTTTCTTT.

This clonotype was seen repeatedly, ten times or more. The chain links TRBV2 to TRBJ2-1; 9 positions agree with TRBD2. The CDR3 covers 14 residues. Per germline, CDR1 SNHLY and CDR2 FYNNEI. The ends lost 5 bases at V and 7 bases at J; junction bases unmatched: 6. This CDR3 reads CASSLAGSMNEQFF. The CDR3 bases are TGTGCCAGCAGTCTAGCGGGGAGCATGAATGAGCAGTTCTTC.